A single sample is the source of the 19 T cell receptor beta chains below, sequenced in a study of T cells after yellow fever vaccination. TCRdb itself ran the 5' RACE reads through MiXCR, one entry per CDR3 protein. Of about 550,000 distinct CDR3 sequences listed, 15% to 20% are singletons. Sequenced material: PBMCs, taken 15 days after the yellow fever booster vaccination. All receptors come from a man aged 25-45 years who received the YFV17D yellow fever vaccine.

The rearrangement links TRBV30 to TRBJ1-1; D is uncertain. In germline, CDR1 is GTSNPN, CDR2 SVGIG (reference sequence). This CDR3 spans 12 amino acids. Trimming shortened V by 0 bases and J by 1 base, and 3 bases separated the two germline ends. The CDR3 protein is CAWSVPNTEAFF. CDR3 bases: TGTGCCTGGAGTGTCCCGAACACTGAAGCTTTCTTT. The full variable domain, its missing parts supplied by reference TRBV30 and TRBJ1-1, is SQTIHQWPATLVQPVGSPLSLECTVEGTSNPNLYWYRQAAGRGLQLLFYSVGIGQISSEVPQNLSASRPQDRQFILSSKKLLLSDSGFYLCAWSVPNTEAFFGQGTRLTVV.

This clonotype occurred a few times. The V and J genes are TRBV12-5 and TRBJ2-3; tentative D call: TRBD2 (6 bases). The CDR3 is made up of 17 amino acids. Trimming took off 5 bases at V and 2 bases at J, with 20 bases between the two ends. CDR1 is LGHNT and CDR2 is FRNRAP in the germline V gene. CDR3 amino acids: CASGPPGVTIYTDTQYF. For the CDR3, the DNA is TGTGCTAGTGGTCCACCGGGAGTAACAATTTACACAGATACGCAGTATTTT. Full variable domain (missing parts from reference TRBV12-5 and TRBJ2-3): DARVTQTPRHKVTEMGQEVTMRCQPILGHNTVFWYRQTMMQGLELLAYFRNRAPLDDSGMPKDRFSAEMPDATLATLKIQPSEPRDSAVYFCASGPPGVTIYTDTQYFGPGTRLTVL.

This clonotype has a count of ten or more. This sequence joins TRBV29-1 and TRBJ2-5, with D tentatively TRBD2 (5 bases). CDR1 SQVTM and CDR2 ANQGSEA come from the germline V gene. The CDR3 extends over 12 amino acids. Trimming removed 5 bases from V and 2 bases from J, with 9 bases in between. The CDR3 reads CSVTSGQETQYF. CDR3 sequence (DNA): TGCAGCGTTACATCGGGGCAAGAGACCCAGTACTTC.

CDR3 sequence (DNA): TGTGCCAGCAGAGACAGGGGGCGAGCTTTCTTT. It is translated as CASRDRGRAFF. V usage is TRBV6-5 and J usage is TRBJ1-1, with TRBD1 matching over 10 bases. This CDR3 comprises 11 residues. Germline loops: CDR1 MNHEY, CDR2 SVGAGI. The V segment lost 6 bases and the J segment 10 bases; nucleotides outside the gene matches: 2.

There are a few counts of this clonotype. This chain connects TRBV5-1 to TRBJ2-2, with D perhaps matching TRBD1 (6 bases). Germline V gives CDR1 SGHRS, CDR2 YFSETQ. This CDR3 is 15 amino acids long. Trimming took 4 bases from V and 3 from J, leaving 13 bases between them. Here the CDR3 reads CASSLWTADTGELFF. CDR3 sequence (DNA): TGCGCCAGCAGCCTTTGGACAGCGGACACCGGGGAGCTGTTTTTT.

The chain is built from TRBV7-8 and TRBJ1-6; TRBD1 matches 7 bases. The V gene end was trimmed by 5 bases and the J gene end by 7 bases; junction bases not matched to a gene: 8. The CDR3 is made up of 15 amino acids. CDR1 and CDR2 (germline): SGHVS, FQNEAQ. Here the CDR3 reads CASSPRGQSNSPLHF. The CDR3 nucleotides are TGTGCCAGCAGCCCCCGGGGACAGAGCAATTCACCCCTCCACTTT.

The chain has TRBV5-1 and TRBJ2-7; 7 bases match TRBD2. The CDR3 covers 15 residues. V lost 2 bases and J lost 2; bases outside the gene matches: 7. CDR1 and CDR2 (germline): SGHRS, YFSETQ. The CDR3 nucleotides read TGCGCCAGCAGCTTCCAACGACTAGCCGCCTACGAGCAGTACTTC. This sequence encodes CASSFQRLAAYEQYF.

This clonotype was found a few times. The V gene is TRBV27, the J gene TRBJ1-5, with D perhaps TRBD1 (5 bases). Deletions cut 2 bases from V and 5 bases from J, with 10 bases between. The CDR3 totals 14 residues. Germline CDR1 reads MNHEY; CDR2 reads SMNVEV (reference sequence). Here the CDR3 reads CASSLEGRDQPQHF. The CDR3, as DNA: TGTGCCAGCAGTTTAGAGGGGAGGGATCAGCCCCAGCATTTT.

This clonotype was recorded a few times. This sequence joins TRBV7-2 and TRBJ2-3; D gene ambiguous. The CDR3 runs to 13 residues. Trimming removed 3 bases from V and 2 bases from J, with 6 bases in between. Germline V gives CDR1 SGHTA, CDR2 FQGNSA. The CDR3 loop is CASSFSNTDTQYF. CDR3 sequence (DNA): TGTGCCAGCAGCTTTTCTAACACAGATACGCAGTATTTT. The entire variable domain, with the rest obtained from reference TRBV7-2 and TRBJ2-3, is as follows: GAGVSQSPSNKVTEKGKDVELRCDPISGHTALYWYRQSLGQGLEFLIYFQGNSAPDKSGLPSDRFSAERTGGSVSTLTIQRTQQEDSAVYLCASSFSNTDTQYFGPGTRLTVL.

V usage is TRBV20-1 and J usage is TRBJ1-2; D remains unclear. The CDR3 runs 11 residues. The germline V and J ends were trimmed by 4 bases and 4 bases, with 7 bases remaining between them. CDR1 is DFQATT and CDR2 is SNEGSKA in the germline V gene (reference sequence). The CDR3 loop is CSAIAGYGYTF. As DNA, the CDR3 is TGCAGTGCTATTGCCGGCTATGGCTACACCTTC.

J is TRBJ2-5 and V is TRBV20-1; TRBD2 matches 11 bases. Germline loops: CDR1 DFQATT, CDR2 SNEGSKA (reference sequence). The CDR3 is 14 residues long. Unmatched junction bases numbered 15, after V lost 5 bases and J lost 13 bases. The CDR3 is CSAGGGTSGSFRYF. The CDR3 coding sequence is TGCAGTGCTGGGGGGGGGACTAGCGGTTCCTTCCGGTACTTC.

This clonotype has more than one count but fewer than ten. The CDR3 reads CASSLAEGLASEQYF. The CDR3 DNA is TGTGCCAGCAGCTTGGCCGAAGGACTAGCGTCCGAGCAGTACTTC. V is TRBV5-5 and J is TRBJ2-7; 9 bases map to TRBD2. CDR3 length: 15 residues. CDR1 and CDR2 (germline): SGHKS, YYEKEE (reference sequence). V trimming: 0 bases; J trimming: 6 bases; junction bases outside the gene matches: 7.

The CDR3 spells CAISPRTGTSIETQYF. DNA of the CDR3: TGTGCCATCAGTCCCCGTACCGGGACATCCATTGAGACCCAGTACTTC. The J gene is TRBJ2-5, the V gene TRBV10-3; D is perhaps TRBD1 (6 bases). V was cut by 5 bases and J by 5 bases, with 21 bases left in between. The CDR3 is 16 residues long. Germline V lookup: CDR1 ENHRY, CDR2 SYGVKD.

The genes are TRBV5-1 and TRBJ1-1; tentative D call: TRBD1 (6 bases). CDR1 SGHRS and CDR2 YFSETQ come from the germline V gene. This CDR3 region has 13 residues. The V end was cut by 0 bases, the J end by 9 bases, with 12 bases between. CDR3 sequence (DNA): TGCGCCAGCAGCTTGGACAGGGAACGCCAAGCTTTCTTT. This encodes CASSLDRERQAFF.

The chain links TRBV20-1 to TRBJ1-1, with 8 bases aligning to TRBD1. The CDR3 spans 16 residues. Trimming at V came to 5 bases and at J to 5 bases, leaving 16 bases not matched to a gene. From germline, CDR1 is DFQATT and CDR2 SNEGSKA (reference sequence). For the CDR3, the DNA is TGCAGTGCTGGGGATTCCGGTCGGACAGGGTTAACTGAAGCTTTCTTT. Its translation is CSAGDSGRTGLTEAFF.

The sample holds a few counts of this clonotype. The chain links TRBV20-1 to TRBJ2-7; TRBD1 aligns across 9 bases. CDR1 and CDR2 from the germline V gene are DFQATT and SNEGSKA (reference sequence). With 6 bases clipped from V and 4 bases from J, the junction kept 10 bases outside the gene matches. This CDR3 region has 14 residues. DNA of the CDR3: TGCAGTGCCCACCCCCCCGGACAGGGGTACGAGCAGTACTTC. Its protein product is CSAHPPGQGYEQYF.

The chain is built from TRBV20-1 and TRBJ2-3; the D gene is possibly TRBD2 (6 bases). Germline assignment: CDR1 DFQATT and CDR2 SNEGSKA (reference sequence). This CDR3 contains 15 residues. V was shortened by 3 bases and J by 3 bases, with 16 bases between the two germline ends. In nucleotides, the CDR3 is TGCAGTGCTAGCCCAGCGGGCCAGTCTACAGATACGCAGTATTTT. Residues: CSASPAGQSTDTQYF.

The chain combines TRBV14 with TRBJ2-7; tentative D call: TRBD2 (5 bases). The ends were cut back, 0 bases at V and 3 bases at J, with 12 bases in the middle. Germline CDR1 SGHDN, CDR2 FVKESK. This CDR3 has 15 residues. CDR3 DNA: TGTGCCAGCAGCCAAGAGTTGGTACGGGGCTACGAGCAGTACTTC. Protein: CASSQELVRGYEQYF.

The genes are TRBV10-3 and TRBJ2-1; no definite D call. The CDR3 runs to 12 residues. Germline assignment: CDR1 ENHRY and CDR2 SYGVKD. V was clipped by 8 bases and J by 5 bases, with 10 bases between them. The CDR3 coding sequence is TGTGCCATCTCACATAACAACAATGAGCAGTTCTTC. Its translation is CAISHNNNEQFF.